This TCR beta chain was documented in a study of type 1 regulatory T cells. As for the study in general: This in vitro CD4 product, T-allo10, is enriched for Tr1 cells and alloantigen-specific. Whole-study findings and limits: Compared with non-type 1 regulatory T cells, type 1 regulatory T cells showed a more restricted TCR repertoire.

Looked up from germline, CDR1 is DFQATT and CDR2 is SNEGSKA (reference sequence). The CDR3 consists of 15 residues. This clonotype has a handful of counts. The antigen remains unidentified. TCRdb re-called the reads through MiXCR, storing one row per CDR3 protein. The sample lists about 39,000 distinct CDR3 sequences; about 12% were seen once. The sequence was collected from a human donor in good health. This chain joins TRBV20-1 and TRBJ2-5; either TRBD1 or TRBD2 may supply D (6 bases each). The sample comprised cultured non-Tr1 T cells, either the whole culture or a sorted T cell fraction (not recorded which). CDR3: CAGKRRSGGGETQYF. CDR3 sequence (DNA): TGCGCAGGGAAGCGAAGGAGCGGAGGGGGAGAGACCCAGTACTTC.